This record looks at one T cell receptor (beta chain) sequence and its context. This clone was seen only once. The specificity of this receptor is unknown. No qualities accompany the bases; no much larger clone lies one base away. TCRbeta CDR3 regions were amplified from genomic DNA using the immunoSEQ Assay, a bias-controlled multiplex PCR. The original methods were these. Nucleated cell counts per sample were estimated from amplification of reference gene primers within the assay. To quantify the absolute abundance of each unique TCRbeta CDR3 rearrangement, sequence reads were collapsed and filtered. For each sample, productive Simpson clonality was calculated as the square root of Simpson's diversity index across productive rearrangements. TCRdb holds this immuneACCESS table with in-frame rearrangements only. Some clones are missing; in checked studies, unresolved V genes explain under half, and the rest has no known cause. V, J and clone size were drawn from that table, and D and trimming were deduced from the DNA. In all, the sample holds 100,000 to 150,000 clones, and 80% to 90% of those were seen once. Around 30% of the sample is in the top ten clones.

Whole blood was collected in K2EDTA tubes by collaborating institutions according to the institutions' own protocols. For TCRbeta analysis, collaborators shipped samples in one of three forms: frozen whole blood, isolated PBMCs, or DNA extracted from either of those sample types. These data originate in a study of blood T cell repertoires in COVID-19 (TCRdb year 2020). As for the study more broadly: Samples covering the acute and convalescent phases of COVID-19 were provided by collaborators in the United States, Italy and Spain. The material from the prospective study consisted of cDNA or gDNA derived from T cells, B-cell-depleted T cells, or PBMCs. Deeply sampled blood TCRbeta repertoires from subjects exposed to, actively infected with, or recovered from COVID-19 were included in the dataset. The repertoires were made available in a free public database intended to serve as a resource for research on the immune response to SARS-CoV-2. The samples were drawn from the first 160 participants of the ongoing ImmuneRACE study and from 1,254 subjects provided by 6 global collaborators. Sample metadata almost always included a de-identified subject ID, COVID-19 status, age in years and sex. Where available, HLA class I and class II types were taken from metadata supplied by the sample provider and were not determined by assay-based typing.

Reading the germline V gene gives CDR1 MRHNA and CDR2 SNTAGT. The CDR3 contains 13 residues, cysteine and phenylalanine counted. The kept DNA is CDR3 alone, 39 bases in frame from the first base. Between the V and J ends, shortened by 5 bases and 4 bases respectively, the junction contains 12 bases. What the research found in general, with its limitations: The amount of clinical and demographic metadata varied by source and participant and was provided uncurated.

This TCR derives from a man in his 70s with active or convalescent COVID-19. This receptor chain uses TRBV6-4 and TRBJ2-7; TRBD2 might be the D gene, on 5 matching bases. The sequencing input was peripheral blood. For the CDR3, the sequence is CASSNYEGYEQYF. The nucleotides are TGTGCCAGCAGTAACTACGAGGGATACGAGCAGTACTTC.